The TCR beta chain described here comes from a study of shared clonotypes between healthy human individuals (dated by TCRdb to about 2020). Regarding the complete study: Three men and a couple of women, aged 18 to 49 years, made up the cohort. Blood TCR repertoires of a handful of healthy adults were deeply sequenced to estimate repertoire size and the extent of clonotype sharing between individuals. Libraries were prepared and TCR repertoires were sequenced by different laboratories using diverse techniques, in order to increase sequencing depth and limit assay-specific biases. Between about 0.9 and 9 billion PBMCs per donor were obtained by leukapheresis.

V drops 2 bases and J drops 0 bases, leaving 7 bases in between. Counted from cysteine to phenylalanine, this CDR3 has 14 amino acids. CDR3 DNA is the only sequence kept; it has 42 bases, read in frame from the first base. According to the germline V gene, CDR1 reads MGHRA and CDR2 reads YSYEKL. As regards this clone: No cognate antigen has been identified for it. No qualities accompany the bases; no much larger clone lies one base away.

The paper's findings and limits, for the study overall: Because the study included only a small number of donors, the genetic and exposure-history diversity represented was limited. Only blood was sampled, and tissue TCR repertoires likely differ from those in blood. Pairwise subsampling led to the expectation that sequencing depth would affect the degree of clonotype sharing among donors.

Using the deep immunoSEQ assay, TCR CDR3 regions were amplified from genomic DNA by multiplex PCR. Extracted genomic DNA from each cell subset was distributed evenly across all wells of several immunoSEQ 96-well plates, and each plate was treated as a replicate. For unsorted PBMC, each replicate PCR was loaded with around 300 ng genomic DNA, equivalent to about 30,000 T cell genomes. Ten immunoSEQ deep assay plates were used to sequence unsorted PBMC genomic DNA. Purified libraries were quantified with a Qubit 3.0 fluorometer, sized on a Bioanalyzer 2100, and re-quantified with the KAPA Library Quantification kit. Each immunoSEQ 96-well plate was sequenced on its own single-read 150-cycle Illumina NextSeq 550 flow cell. The original pipeline was this. Because the immunoSEQ output included only junctional sequences and no quality scores, the filtering could not be the same as the filtering used for full-length reads. To assign V/J genes and CDR3, sequences were annotated against IMGT germline references using PyIR, a Python wrapper for IgBLAST v1.9. Reads with weak V/J assignments (E-value above 1e-6), missing CDR3, stop codons, out-of-frame junctions, or ambiguous translated residues were removed. V3J clonotypes were defined as sequences sharing an identical inferred V gene, J gene, and CDR3 amino acid sequence. Percentage overlap between repertoires was calculated by dividing the number of shared unique clonotypes by the size of the smaller repertoire. Richness of each repertoire was evaluated using RTK rarefaction, the Chao1 estimator, and Recon v2.1 estimates of unobserved clonotypes. TCRdb provides this immuneACCESS table in a form limited to in-frame rearrangements. Some clones are lacking; in checked studies, under half of them reflect an unresolved V gene, and why the rest are absent is not known. That table is the source of V, J and clone size, and D and trimming were worked out from the DNA. Across this sample there are some 530,000 clones, with approximately 78% seen only once. The ten largest clones add up to approximately 12% of the sample.

The donors were healthy, HIV-negative adults who had no recently reported acute infections or vaccinations. Only Caucasian adults living in Nashville, Tennessee, USA were represented among the donors. For unsorted samples, roughly 90 million PBMCs were counted, and genomic DNA was extracted using the QIAamp DNA Blood Mini kit. After blood collection by leukapheresis, PBMCs were isolated using Ficoll-Histopaque density gradient centrifugation and then cryopreserved in the vapor phase of liquid nitrogen. This receptor was identified in a woman aged 40 to 50 in good health. Some clones in this sample may be carry-over from other donors' samples. Sequenced input: PBMCs. The chain couples TRBV4-1 to TRBJ1-1; the D gene remains uncertain. The DNA sequence follows: TGCGCCAGCAGCCAAAAATCCATGAACACTGAAGCTTTCTTT. Its product reads: CASSQKSMNTEAFF.